The T cell receptor (beta chain) under discussion was sequenced for a study of monozygotic twins with inflammatory bowel disease. The germline V gene has CDR1 SGHTA and CDR2 FQGNSA. The CDR3 loop spans 17 amino acids. Following a re-call of the 5' RACE reads, TCRdb has one entry per CDR3 protein and lacks DNA. This sample's table reports about 160,000 distinct CDR3 sequences. The receptor's source is a human donor with ulcerative colitis or Crohn's disease, or a healthy co-twin of an affected twin (not recorded which). This rearrangement joins TRBV7-2 to TRBJ2-1; the TCRdb call, TRBD2, lacks DNA for checking. Sequencing was done on a sample of blood. The CDR3 sequence is CASSSTGTSGGAREQFF.